These 27 T cell receptor beta chains were sequenced from one sample in a study of blood T cell repertoires in COVID-19. Here immunoSEQ multiplex PCR was the method, and the copy in TCRdb shows in-frame clones only, minus some. The table shows approximately 72,000 clones, with less than 90% occurring only once. Sample: peripheral blood. The source is a man aged 50-59 years with active COVID-19.

The chain recombines TRBV5-4 with TRBJ1-5, with D perhaps matching TRBD1 (6 bases). The CDR3 consists of 14 residues. The V end lost 2 bases, the J end lost 6 bases, and 12 bases lay between the germline ends. Germline CDR1 and CDR2: SGHNT and YYREEE (reference sequence). The CDR3 here is CASSLQGSGQPQHF. DNA for the CDR3: TGTGCCAGCAGCTTACAGGGAAGTGGTCAGCCCCAGCATTTT.

This clone was counted once. This rearrangement joins TRBV15 to TRBJ2-5, with 9 bases that match TRBD1. The CDR3 spans 16 residues. V shed 5 bases, J shed 4 bases, and the junction held 11 bases outside the gene matches. Germline values: CDR1 LNHNV, CDR2 YYDKDF (reference sequence). The CDR3 is CATSRRPGQGRETQYF. CDR3 coding DNA: TGTGCCACCAGCCGAAGACCGGGACAGGGAAGAGAGACCCAGTACTTC.

The CDR3 here is CATSRGGTGTVGNQPQHF. The CDR3 bases are TGTGCCACCAGCAGAGGGGGTACAGGGACGGTGGGCAATCAGCCCCAGCATTTT. The J gene is TRBJ1-5, the V gene TRBV15; a possible D gene is TRBD1 (6 bases). The germline CDR1 and CDR2 sequences are LNHNV and YYDKDF (reference sequence). The CDR3 runs to 18 residues. The germline V and J ends were trimmed by 1 base and 2 bases, with 18 bases remaining between them.

This sequence joins TRBV9 and TRBJ2-7; possibly TRBD2 for D (6 bases). Trimming pared 5 bases from V and 0 bases from J, leaving 12 bases between. Germline CDR1 and CDR2: SGDLS and YYNGEE. The CDR3 loop spans 14 amino acids. For the CDR3, the DNA is TGTGCCAGCAGTGCCGGGAGCGCCTCCTACGAGCAGTACTTC. As protein: CASSAGSASYEQYF.

V gene TRBV5-4 combines with J gene TRBJ2-3; 14 nucleotides agree with TRBD2. This CDR3 comprises 17 residues. Trimming at V came to 4 bases and at J to 6 bases, leaving 10 bases not matched to a gene. Germline V lookup: CDR1 SGHNT, CDR2 YYREEE (reference sequence). CDR3: CASSPGTSGGPMDTQYF. CDR3 sequence (DNA): TGTGCCAGCAGCCCCGGGACTAGCGGGGGCCCTATGGATACGCAGTATTTT.

The chain recombines TRBV3-1 (or the pseudogene TRBV3-2) with TRBJ1-2; D gene ambiguous. Trimming stripped 0 bases from V and 7 bases from J, with 6 bases between. Germline CDR1 and CDR2: LGHDT and YNNKEL (reference sequence). The CDR3 covers 12 residues. This CDR3 reads CASSQDSRGYTF. The CDR3 bases are TGTGCCAGCAGCCAAGATTCCCGTGGCTACACCTTC.

The chain links TRBV10-2 to TRBJ2-7; 7 bases are shared with TRBD2. The CDR3 sequence is 13 residues long. J was trimmed by 2 bases and V by 10 bases; bases with no gene match: 8. The V gene's germline CDR1 is WSHSY and CDR2 SAAADI. The CDR3: CATRAGIAYEQYF. For the CDR3, the DNA is TGCGCCACCCGAGCGGGGATAGCCTACGAGCAGTACTTC.

This clone was observed a few times. This chain joins TRBV24-1 and TRBJ1-4; 8 nucleotides line up with TRBD1. Germline V gene sequence: CDR1 KGHDR, CDR2 SFDVKD. The J segment lost 7 bases and the V segment lost 4 bases, leaving 10 bases of the junction unmatched. The CDR3 runs to 16 residues. The DNA of the CDR3 is TGTGCCACCAGTGACCGCGGACAGGGTGGAGGTGAAAAACTGTTTTTT. This encodes CATSDRGQGGGEKLFF.

Sample share makes this clone large. The chain employs TRBV7-9 and TRBJ2-5; TRBD2 matches 7 bases. With 2 bases clipped from V and 4 bases from J, the junction kept 13 bases outside the gene matches. This CDR3 has 17 amino acids. Germline V gene data show CDR1 as SEHNR and CDR2 as FQNEAQ (reference sequence). The CDR3 here is CASSLFGLAGEGETQYF. The CDR3 nucleotides are TGTGCCAGCAGCTTATTTGGTTTGGCGGGAGAGGGAGAGACCCAGTACTTC.

The rearrangement uses TRBV7-9 and TRBJ2-7, with D possibly being TRBD1 (6 bases). From germline, CDR1 is SEHNR and CDR2 FQNEAQ (reference sequence). This CDR3 contains 14 residues. Deletions cut 5 bases from V and 4 bases from J, with 15 bases between. The CDR3 DNA reads as TGTGCCAGCAGCGTAACACAGGGCCCGTACGAGCAGTACTTC. Translating it yields CASSVTQGPYEQYF.

The chain has TRBV9 and TRBJ1-3; the match to TRBD1 covers 8 bases. Per the germline V gene, CDR1 is SGDLS and CDR2 is YYNGEE. The CDR3 totals 16 residues. The ends lost 0 bases at V and 0 bases at J; junction bases unmatched: 2. The CDR3 bases are TGTGCCAGCAGCGTAGGGGACAGGAGCTCTGGAAACACCATATATTTT. Translation gives CASSVGDRSSGNTIYF.

The chain uses TRBV6-5 and TRBJ2-7, with D uncertain. Germline V gene data show CDR1 as MNHEY and CDR2 as SVGAGI. Trimming shortened V by 5 bases and J by 3 bases, and 11 bases separated the two germline ends. The CDR3 is 13 residues long. CDR3 bases: TGTGCCAGCAGTAGTTTTAGTTTCTACGAGCAGTACTTC. Translated, it gives CASSSFSFYEQYF.

The chain has TRBV6-6 and TRBJ2-7, with D unresolved. This CDR3 is built from 12 residues. Per germline, CDR1 MNHNY and CDR2 SVGAGI (reference sequence). V was cut by 7 bases and J by 4 bases, with 11 bases left in between. In nucleotides, the CDR3 is TGTGCCAGCACCGCAGAACATTACGAGCAGTACTTC. Protein product: CASTAEHYEQYF.

V is TRBV27 and J is TRBJ2-1; 7 nucleotides line up with TRBD1. The CDR3 consists of 14 residues. Germline V gene lookup returns CDR1 MNHEY and CDR2 SMNVEV (reference sequence). With 5 bases clipped from V and 9 bases from J, the junction kept 10 bases outside the gene matches. CDR3 protein: CASSQGTEFSEQFF. Written as DNA, the CDR3 is TGTGCCAGCAGTCAGGGGACAGAGTTTAGTGAGCAGTTCTTC.

The chain employs TRBV9 and TRBJ2-3, with 14 bases aligning to TRBD2. The CDR3 totals 15 residues. The V gene's germline CDR1 is SGDLS and CDR2 YYNGEE. J was trimmed by 2 bases and V by 9 bases; bases with no gene match: 5. The CDR3 sequence is CATGTSGGATDTQYF. The CDR3 DNA reads TGTGCCACCGGGACTAGCGGGGGAGCCACAGATACGCAGTATTTT.

Comments on this clone: The junction departs from the called germline gene at one end, perhaps through a read error. J is TRBJ1-2 and V is TRBV7-2, with 7 bases matching TRBD1. CDR3 length: 11 residues. Germline-derived CDR1 and CDR2 are SGHTA and FQGNSA. The CDR3 bases are TGTGCCAGCAGCTTAGGGGGGACAGCCCTCTTC. Its protein product is CASSLGGTALF.

The chain couples TRBV6-5 to TRBJ2-7; TRBD2 is a possible D gene (5 bases). This CDR3 is 11 amino acids long. Trimming removed 5 bases from V and 3 bases from J, with 5 bases in between. Germline CDR1 MNHEY, CDR2 SVGAGI. The CDR3 DNA sequence: TGTGCCAGCAGTCGGGACTACGAGCAGTACTTC. It codes for CASSRDYEQYF.

The rearrangement uses TRBV5-6 and TRBJ2-2, with 7 bases that match TRBD1. Germline CDR1 SGHDT, CDR2 YYEEEE. The CDR3 extends over 15 amino acids. With V trimmed by 3 bases and J by 2 bases, 4 bases remained unmatched. This chain's CDR3 is CASSSRGPNTGELFF. In DNA form, the CDR3 reads TGTGCCAGCAGCTCGAGGGGGCCCAACACCGGGGAGCTGTTTTTT.

The rearrangement joins TRBV4-2 to TRBJ2-7; a weak D match, TRBD2 (5 bases). V lost 2 bases and J 4 bases, leaving 15 bases between the germline ends. Germline V gene lookup returns CDR1 LGHNA and CDR2 YNFKEQ. The CDR3 extends over 15 amino acids. The CDR3 DNA is TGTGCCAGCAGCCAATCGGTAGAGGGCCGGTACGAGCAGTACTTC. Protein: CASSQSVEGRYEQYF.

The genes are TRBV6-2 or TRBV6-3 and TRBJ2-7, with D perhaps TRBD2 (5 bases). This CDR3 contains 13 residues. CDR1 is MNHEY and CDR2 is SVGEGT in the germline V gene. Deletions cut 7 bases from V and 4 bases from J, with 14 bases between. The CDR3 reads CASTPDWGYEQYF. The CDR3 DNA reads as TGTGCCAGCACCCCGGACTGGGGATACGAGCAGTACTTC.

The CDR3 nucleotides are TGCGCCAGCAGTGATCGGAAGGGGCATCTGAATGAGCAGTTCTTC. This codes for CASSDRKGHLNEQFF. This chain links TRBV10-1 with TRBJ2-1, with D maybe TRBD1 (5 bases). V gave up 3 bases and J gave up 7 bases, with 16 bases separating them. CDR1 and CDR2 (germline): WNHNN, SYGVQD (reference sequence). The CDR3 consists of 15 residues.

This chain links TRBV3-1 (or the pseudogene TRBV3-2) with TRBJ2-2; D is uncertain. Trimming removed 4 bases from V and 3 bases from J, with 9 bases in between. Germline CDR1 is LGHDT and CDR2 is YNNKEL (reference sequence). CDR3 length: 14 residues. In DNA, the CDR3 is TGTGCCAGCAGCCTCCCCTCTCACACCGGGGAGCTGTTTTTT. Translation gives CASSLPSHTGELFF.

The chain couples TRBV18 to TRBJ1-3; D remains ambiguous. Trimming stripped 3 bases from V and 0 bases from J, with 15 bases between. The CDR3 is 17 amino acids. In germline, CDR1 is KGHSH, CDR2 LQKENI. The DNA of the CDR3 is TGTGCCAGCTCACCTCCTTCCGTTTCTAGCTCTGGAAACACCATATATTTT. Its protein product is CASSPPSVSSSGNTIYF.

This clone was observed a handful of times. V usage is TRBV27 and J usage is TRBJ2-5; D may be TRBD1 (6 bases). V shed 6 bases and J shed 1 base, with 15 bases lying between them. The CDR3 contains 15 residues. Germline CDR1 and CDR2: MNHEY and SMNVEV (reference sequence). The DNA for the CDR3 is TGTGCCAGCAGGGGAATGACAGGTACCCAAGAGACCCAGTACTTC. This gives the protein CASRGMTGTQETQYF.

This clone was seen only once. The V and J genes are TRBV7-8 and TRBJ2-7; 10 bases are a match to TRBD1. V lost 5 bases and J lost 1; bases outside the gene matches: 5. The CDR3 extends over 15 amino acids. CDR1 and CDR2 (germline): SGHVS, FQNEAQ. Here the CDR3 DNA reads TGTGCCAGCAGCCCACGACAGGGGGCTTCCTACGAGCAGTACTTC. Translation: CASSPRQGASYEQYF.

The genes are TRBV4-1 and TRBJ2-1, with 10 bases fitting TRBD1. Germline CDR1 and CDR2: MGHRA and YSYEKL. V lost 2 bases to trimming and J lost 7 bases; unmatched junction nucleotides: 8. This CDR3 has 16 amino acids. The CDR3 region is CASSQSGTGAGNEQFF. The CDR3 bases are TGCGCCAGCAGCCAATCCGGGACAGGGGCGGGTAATGAGCAGTTCTTC.

The chain couples TRBV6-6 to TRBJ1-2; 8 bases agree with TRBD1. Germline CDR1 reads MNHNY; CDR2 reads SVGAGI (reference sequence). After removal of 6 bases from V and 4 bases from J, the junction contained 7 bases not matched to a gene. This CDR3 is 14 amino acids long. The DNA of the CDR3 is TGTGCCAGCAGGCAAACAGGGGGTATCTATGGCTACACCTTC. Protein sequence: CASRQTGGIYGYTF.